This record covers a single T cell receptor beta chain. This clone turned up a few times. It lacks a known antigen. Base qualities are not at hand, and no much larger clone is one base apart. The immunoSEQ Assay, a bias-controlled multiplex PCR, was used to amplify TCRbeta CDR3 regions from genomic DNA. In the original analysis: The number of nucleated cells in each sample was estimated from the amplification of reference gene primers within the assay. Sequence reads were collapsed and filtered to measure the absolute abundance of every unique TCRbeta CDR3 rearrangement. For each sample, productive Simpson clonality was calculated by taking the square root of Simpson's diversity index across productive rearrangements. TCRdb provides this immuneACCESS table in a form limited to in-frame rearrangements. Some clones are lacking; in checked studies, under half of them reflect an unresolved V gene, and why the rest are absent is not known. V and J calls and clone size are as listed in that table; D and trimming were resolved from the DNA. The sample records roughly 100,000 clones, approximately 86% of which are singletons. The ten largest make up roughly a sixth of the sample.

Reading the germline V gene (reference sequence) gives CDR1 MNHEY and CDR2 SMNVEV. Unmatched junction bases come to 7, with V trimmed by 7 bases and J by 0 bases. Spanning cysteine to phenylalanine, the CDR3 consists of 15 amino acids. Only the CDR3 DNA is retained, 45 bases long and in frame from the first base. This record belongs to a study of blood T cell repertoires in COVID-19 (dated by TCRdb to the early 2020s). In terms of the full investigation: Samples covering the acute and convalescent phases of COVID-19 were provided by collaborators in the United States, Italy and Spain. The material from the prospective study consisted of cDNA or gDNA derived from T cells, B-cell-depleted T cells, or PBMCs. Deeply sampled blood TCRbeta repertoires from subjects exposed to, actively infected with, or recovered from COVID-19 were included in the dataset. The repertoires were released in a freely available public database intended as a resource for research on the immune response to SARS-CoV-2. The samples were drawn from the first 160 participants of the ongoing ImmuneRACE study and from 950 to 1,500 subjects provided by 6 global collaborators. Nearly every sample came with metadata listing a de-identified subject ID, COVID-19 status, age in years and sex. Where available, HLA class I and class II types were taken from metadata supplied by the sample provider and were not determined by assay-based typing.

Broader findings and caveats from the paper: The quantity of clinical and demographic metadata differed by source and by participant and was supplied without curation.

The collaborating institutions used their own protocols to collect whole blood in K2EDTA tubes. Collaborator samples were shipped for TCRbeta analysis as frozen whole blood, isolated PBMCs, or DNA extracted from either sample type. This TCR came from a woman over 75 with acute or convalescent COVID-19. In this chain, TRBV27 is recombined with TRBJ1-1; 8 central nucleotides agree with TRBD1. The sequenced sample consisted of peripheral blood. The CDR3 protein is CASKPRGPMNTEAFF. The DNA sequence follows: TGTGCCAGCAAACCCAGGGGGCCCATGAACACTGAAGCTTTCTTT.